This paragraph covers one T cell receptor (beta chain) sequence. This clone's antigen is unknown. Per-base quality was not reported, and no clone a single base away is much larger than it. This sample was taken from a study of response to subunit inactivated influenza vaccine (dated by TCRdb to the late 2010s). In the study overall: Deep quantitative T cell receptor repertoire profiling was used in the study to track responses to a trivalent subunit inactivated influenza vaccine.

Findings and caveats that apply to the study as a whole: It was suggested by the authors that each seasonal influenza vaccination may recruit only a limited number of new T cells.

As encoded in the germline V gene (reference sequence), CDR1 is DFQATT while CDR2 is SNEGSKA. From V the trimming removes 6 bases and from J it removes 2 bases, while the gene matches leave 10 bases of the junction unaccounted for. Taken from cysteine to phenylalanine, the CDR3 has 14 residues. Of the read, only the CDR3 DNA is kept; its 42 bases are in frame from base 1. Libraries were constructed by RT-PCR. The sample was run on an Illumina HiSeq 2500. The public reads were reprocessed in TCRdb via fastp at Q25 and MiXCR, keeping in-frame beta chains. A single entry per CDR3 protein holds the most common genes and DNA from its merged rows. Across this sample there are 200,000 to 250,000 distinct CDR3 sequences, with about 12% seen only once. The ten largest clones add up to 7.5% to 10% of the sample.

The starting material was non-naive T cells sorted from PBMCs, obtained approximately 15 days before vaccination. The cell subset or site label, read with the paper, signifies: memory T cell fraction. The V and J genes are TRBV20-1 and TRBJ2-7; TRBD2 matches 7 bases in the middle. This clonotype was obtained from a man aged 45-65 years who received an inactivated influenza vaccine. Donor details come from another sample of the same person, matched by shared clones. The DNA reads TGCAGTGCCAGTACGGCTAGCGGAACCTACGAGCAGTACTTC. It translates as CSASTASGTYEQYF.